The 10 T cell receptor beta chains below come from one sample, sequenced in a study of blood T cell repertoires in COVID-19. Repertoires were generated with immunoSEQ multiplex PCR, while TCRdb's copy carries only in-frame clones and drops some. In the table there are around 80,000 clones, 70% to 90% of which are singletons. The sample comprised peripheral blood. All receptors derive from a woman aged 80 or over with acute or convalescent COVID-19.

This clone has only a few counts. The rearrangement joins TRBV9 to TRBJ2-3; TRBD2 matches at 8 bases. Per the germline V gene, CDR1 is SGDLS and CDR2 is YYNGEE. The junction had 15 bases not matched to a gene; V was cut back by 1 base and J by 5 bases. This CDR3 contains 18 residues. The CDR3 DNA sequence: TGTGCCAGCAGCGTAACAGCGGGGGCCGCCTTTGGTGGAGATACGCAGTATTTT. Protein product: CASSVTAGAAFGGDTQYF.

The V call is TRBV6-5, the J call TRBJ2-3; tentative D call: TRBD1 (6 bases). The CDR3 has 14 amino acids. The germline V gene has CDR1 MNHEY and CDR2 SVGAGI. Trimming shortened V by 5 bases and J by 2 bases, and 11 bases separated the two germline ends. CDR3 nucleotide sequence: TGTGCCAGCAGTACAAGACAGGTCACAGATACGCAGTATTTT. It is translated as CASSTRQVTDTQYF.

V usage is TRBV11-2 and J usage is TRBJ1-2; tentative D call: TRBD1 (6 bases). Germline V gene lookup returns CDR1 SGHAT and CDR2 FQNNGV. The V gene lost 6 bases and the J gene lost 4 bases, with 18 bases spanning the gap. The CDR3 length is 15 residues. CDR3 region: CASRKPARQAYGYTF. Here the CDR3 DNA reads TGTGCCAGCAGAAAACCCGCGAGACAGGCCTATGGCTACACCTTC.

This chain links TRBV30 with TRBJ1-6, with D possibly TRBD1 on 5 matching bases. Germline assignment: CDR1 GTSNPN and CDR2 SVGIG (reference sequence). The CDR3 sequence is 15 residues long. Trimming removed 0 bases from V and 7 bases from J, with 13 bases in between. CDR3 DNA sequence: TGTGCCTGGAGTGTCGGGACTTGGGGGAATTCACCCCTCCACTTT. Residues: CAWSVGTWGNSPLHF.

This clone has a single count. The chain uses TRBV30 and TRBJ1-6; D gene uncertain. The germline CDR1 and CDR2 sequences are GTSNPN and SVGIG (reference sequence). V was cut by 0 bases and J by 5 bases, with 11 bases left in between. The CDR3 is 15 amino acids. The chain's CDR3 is CAWSVPGRNNSPLHF. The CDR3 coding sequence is TGTGCCTGGAGTGTACCGGGGAGGAATAATTCACCCCTCCACTTT.

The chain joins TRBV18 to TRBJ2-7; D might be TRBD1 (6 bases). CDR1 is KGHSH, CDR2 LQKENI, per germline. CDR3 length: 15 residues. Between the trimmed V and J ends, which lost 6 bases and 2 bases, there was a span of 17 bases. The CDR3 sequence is CASSRGQTYTYEQYF. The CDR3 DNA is TGTGCCAGCTCCCGCGGACAGACTTATACCTACGAGCAGTACTTC.

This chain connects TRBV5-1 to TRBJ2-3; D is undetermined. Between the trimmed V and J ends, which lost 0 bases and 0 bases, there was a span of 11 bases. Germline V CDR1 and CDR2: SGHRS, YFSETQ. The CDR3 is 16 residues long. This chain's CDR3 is CASSLGMAVSTDTQYF. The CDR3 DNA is TGCGCCAGCAGCTTGGGTATGGCGGTTAGCACAGATACGCAGTATTTT. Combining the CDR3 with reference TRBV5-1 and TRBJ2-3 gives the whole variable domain KAGVTQTPRYLIKTRGQQVTLSCSPISGHRSVSWYQQTPGQGLQFLFEYFSETQRNKGNFPGRFSGRQFSNSRSEMNVSTLELGDSALYLCASSLGMAVSTDTQYFGPGTRLTVL.

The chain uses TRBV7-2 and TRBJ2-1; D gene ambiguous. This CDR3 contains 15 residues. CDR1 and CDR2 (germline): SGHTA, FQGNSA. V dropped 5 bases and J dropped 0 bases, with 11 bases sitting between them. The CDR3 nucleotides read TGTGCCAGCAGCCGTACCTCGAGCTCCTACAATGAGCAGTTCTTC. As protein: CASSRTSSSYNEQFF.

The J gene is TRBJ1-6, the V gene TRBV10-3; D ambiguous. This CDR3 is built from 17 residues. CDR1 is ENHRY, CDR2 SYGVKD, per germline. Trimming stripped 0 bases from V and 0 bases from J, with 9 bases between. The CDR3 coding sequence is TGTGCCATCAGTGAGTCAAACAGCAGCTCCTATAATTCACCCCTCCACTTT. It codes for CAISESNSSSYNSPLHF.

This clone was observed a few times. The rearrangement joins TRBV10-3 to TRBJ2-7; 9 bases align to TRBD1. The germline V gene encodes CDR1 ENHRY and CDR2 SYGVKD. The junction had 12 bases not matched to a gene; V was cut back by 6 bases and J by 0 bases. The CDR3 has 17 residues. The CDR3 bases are TGTGCCATCAGGGGACAGGGCCCTAAACTGGTCTCCTACGAGCAGTACTTC. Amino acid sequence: CAIRGQGPKLVSYEQYF.